This is a list of T cell receptor beta chains from one sample in a study of cytomegalovirus exposure and HLA in healthy donors. Measured with immunoSEQ multiplex PCR; TCRdb has only the in-frame clones, and not every one. The data contain 150,000 to 180,000 clones, around 84% of them singletons. Sequencing input: PBMCs. The receptors shown here come from a human donor in good health. The CDR3 runs from the conserved cysteine through the conserved F or W. D genes are given only for firm matches. Clone size, where shown, is once, few, many, or a class for clones that have expanded.

D gene: TRBD1
J gene: TRBJ2-2
V gene: TRBV2
clone size: few
CDR3 protein: CASSVETGEFTGELFF
CDR3 DNA: TGTGCCAGCAGTGTCGAGACAGGGGAATTTACCGGGGAGCTGTTTTTT

D gene: -
J gene: TRBJ1-1
V gene: TRBV15
clone size: -
CDR3 protein: CATSRGGTFANTEAFF
CDR3 DNA: TGTGCCACCAGCAGAGGTGGGACATTTGCGAACACTGAAGCTTTCTTT

D gene: TRBD2
J gene: TRBJ2-5
V gene: TRBV2
clone size: -
CDR3 protein: CARGTSGVQETQYF
CDR3 DNA: TGTGCCAGAGGGACTAGCGGAGTGCAAGAGACCCAGTACTTC

D gene: -
J gene: TRBJ1-2
V gene: TRBV2
clone size: -
CDR3 protein: CASSLTTRAASGYTF
CDR3 DNA: TGTGCCAGCAGTTTGACAACTAGGGCTGCTAGTGGCTACACCTTC

D gene: TRBD2
J gene: TRBJ2-3
V gene: TRBV19
clone size: -
CDR3 protein: CASRGLAASTDTQYF
CDR3 DNA: TGTGCCAGCAGGGGACTAGCGGCTAGCACAGATACGCAGTATTTT

D gene: -
J gene: TRBJ2-3
V gene: TRBV4-3
clone size: few
CDR3 protein: CASSQDSRPTYTDTQYF
CDR3 DNA: TGCGCCAGCAGCCAAGACTCGCGGCCAACCTACACAGATACGCAGTATTTT

D gene: TRBD1
J gene: TRBJ1-3
V gene: TRBV5-1
clone size: -
CDR3 protein: CASSLEGQGSYGNTIYF
CDR3 DNA: TGCGCCAGCAGCTTGGAGGGACAGGGGTCGTATGGAAACACCATATATTTT

D gene: TRBD1
J gene: TRBJ1-6
V gene: TRBV9
clone size: -
CDR3 protein: CASSAGGQPSSYNSPLHF
CDR3 DNA: TGTGCCAGCAGCGCCGGGGGACAGCCCAGCTCCTATAATTCACCCCTCCACTTT

D gene: -
J gene: TRBJ1-3
V gene: TRBV5-4
clone size: -
CDR3 protein: CASSFTGSGNTIYF
CDR3 DNA: TGTGCCAGCAGCTTCACAGGCTCTGGAAACACCATATATTTT

D gene: TRBD1
J gene: TRBJ2-3
V gene: TRBV27
clone size: -
CDR3 protein: CASSLGQGINLDTQYF
CDR3 DNA: TGTGCCAGCAGTTTAGGACAGGGAATAAATCTGGATACGCAGTATTTT

D gene: -
J gene: TRBJ1-2
V gene: TRBV7-8
clone size: -
CDR3 protein: CASSLHKEDSTYGYTF
CDR3 DNA: TGTGCCAGCAGCTTACACAAAGAAGACAGCACCTATGGCTACACCTTC

D gene: -
J gene: TRBJ2-1
V gene: TRBV2
clone size: once
CDR3 protein: CASSVGAAYNEQFF
CDR3 DNA: TGTGCCAGCAGTGTTGGGGCAGCGTACAATGAGCAGTTCTTC

D gene: -
J gene: TRBJ1-2
V gene: TRBV2
clone size: -
CDR3 protein: CARRAGGYTF
CDR3 DNA: TGTGCCAGGAGAGCGGGAGGCTACACCTTC

D gene: -
J gene: TRBJ1-1
V gene: TRBV5-1
clone size: -
CDR3 protein: CASSSQSGYTEAFF
CDR3 DNA: TGCGCCAGCAGCTCGCAATCGGGTTACACTGAAGCTTTCTTT

D gene: TRBD1
J gene: TRBJ1-4
V gene: TRBV6-6
clone size: -
CDR3 protein: CASRLGGSLEKLFF
CDR3 DNA: TGTGCCAGCAGGCTAGGGGGCAGTTTGGAAAAACTGTTTTTT

D gene: TRBD1
J gene: TRBJ2-7
V gene: TRBV14
clone size: once
CDR3 protein: CASSPGQGEQYF
CDR3 DNA: TGTGCCAGCAGCCCGGGACAGGGCGAGCAGTACTTC

D gene: -
J gene: TRBJ2-7
V gene: TRBV27
clone size: few
CDR3 protein: CASSNRVSSYEQYF
CDR3 DNA: TGTGCCAGCAGTAACAGGGTAAGCTCCTACGAGCAGTACTTC

D gene: TRBD2
J gene: TRBJ2-3
V gene: TRBV14
clone size: -
CDR3 protein: CASSPLGTRTADTQYF
CDR3 DNA: TGTGCCAGCAGCCCCCTAGGGACTAGGACCGCAGATACGCAGTATTTT

D gene: TRBD2
J gene: TRBJ2-3
V gene: TRBV19
clone size: -
CDR3 protein: CASKSGGVTDTQYF
CDR3 DNA: TGTGCCAGTAAAAGCGGGGGAGTCACAGATACGCAGTATTTT

D gene: TRBD1
J gene: TRBJ2-7
V gene: TRBV11-3
clone size: -
CDR3 protein: CASSLGWGQNYEQYF
CDR3 DNA: TGTGCCAGCAGCTTAGGATGGGGACAGAACTACGAGCAGTACTTC

D gene: TRBD1
J gene: TRBJ2-7
V gene: TRBV7-6
clone size: few
CDR3 protein: CASSLDRSKEQYF
CDR3 DNA: TGTGCCAGCAGCTTGGACAGGTCTAAAGAGCAGTACTTC

D gene: TRBD1
J gene: TRBJ2-1
V gene: TRBV7-2
clone size: -
CDR3 protein: CASSLMGQGENEQFF
CDR3 DNA: TGTGCCAGCAGCTTGATGGGACAGGGGGAAAATGAGCAGTTCTTC

D gene: -
J gene: TRBJ2-3
V gene: TRBV5-1
clone size: -
CDR3 protein: CASSLEAHSTDTQYF
CDR3 DNA: TGCGCCAGCAGCCTGGAAGCCCACAGCACAGATACGCAGTATTTT

D gene: -
J gene: TRBJ2-7
V gene: TRBV7-2
clone size: -
CDR3 protein: CASSMGTPGEQYF
CDR3 DNA: TGTGCCAGCAGCATGGGGACACCGGGCGAGCAGTACTTC

D gene: -
J gene: TRBJ1-5
V gene: TRBV19
clone size: -
CDR3 protein: CASSIRSRDQPQHF
CDR3 DNA: TGTGCCAGTAGTATTCGTTCCCGAGATCAGCCCCAGCATTTT

D gene: TRBD1
J gene: TRBJ2-7
V gene: TRBV28
clone size: -
CDR3 protein: CASSLSRTGSYEQYF
CDR3 DNA: TGTGCCAGCAGTTTATCGCGGACAGGTTCCTACGAGCAGTACTTC

D gene: -
J gene: TRBJ2-7
V gene: TRBV5-4
clone size: -
CDR3 protein: CASSPGPRDSGNYEQYF
CDR3 DNA: TGTGCCAGCAGCCCCGGTCCGCGGGACTCGGGGAACTACGAGCAGTACTTC

D gene: TRBD1
J gene: TRBJ1-2
V gene: TRBV19
clone size: -
CDR3 protein: CASNRGGTGRQNYGYTF
CDR3 DNA: TGTGCCAGTAACAGGGGGGGAACAGGGAGACAGAACTATGGCTACACCTTC

D gene: TRBD1
J gene: TRBJ1-1
V gene: TRBV27
clone size: -
CDR3 protein: CASSQNTGGEAFF
CDR3 DNA: TGTGCCAGCAGTCAAAACACAGGGGGAGAAGCTTTCTTT

D gene: TRBD2
J gene: TRBJ2-1
V gene: TRBV5-4
clone size: -
CDR3 protein: CASSLGASGRYNEQFF
CDR3 DNA: TGTGCCAGCAGCTTGGGGGCTAGCGGGAGGTACAATGAGCAGTTCTTC

D gene: TRBD1
J gene: TRBJ2-1
V gene: TRBV5-1
clone size: -
CDR3 protein: CASSFQYRGLNEQFF
CDR3 DNA: TGCGCCAGCAGCTTTCAGTACAGGGGGCTCAATGAGCAGTTCTTC

D gene: -
J gene: TRBJ2-5
V gene: TRBV5-1
clone size: -
CDR3 protein: CASSTGSGETQYF
CDR3 DNA: TGCGCCAGCAGCACAGGGTCCGGAGAGACCCAGTACTTC

D gene: -
J gene: TRBJ1-1
V gene: TRBV19
clone size: few
CDR3 protein: CASRSTGEAFF
CDR3 DNA: TGTGCCAGTAGGTCGACAGGAGAAGCTTTCTTT

D gene: TRBD1
J gene: TRBJ1-6
V gene: TRBV27
clone size: -
CDR3 protein: CASSLEGARNSPLHF
CDR3 DNA: TGTGCCAGCAGTTTAGAGGGGGCTCGGAATTCACCCCTCCACTTT

D gene: -
J gene: TRBJ2-3
V gene: TRBV30
clone size: -
CDR3 protein: CAFEGGTDTQYF
CDR3 DNA: TGTGCCTTCGAGGGCGGCACAGATACGCAGTATTTT

D gene: -
J gene: TRBJ2-7
V gene: TRBV28
clone size: -
CDR3 protein: CASTSGALSHEQYF
CDR3 DNA: TGTGCCAGCACTTCAGGGGCGTTAAGCCACGAGCAGTACTTC

D gene: -
J gene: TRBJ1-6
V gene: TRBV14
clone size: -
CDR3 protein: CASSRESWRSNSPLHF
CDR3 DNA: TGTGCCAGCAGCCGCGAGTCCTGGCGGAGTAATTCACCCCTCCACTTT

D gene: -
J gene: TRBJ2-7
V gene: TRBV19
clone size: -
CDR3 protein: CASSSFAYEQYF
CDR3 DNA: TGTGCCAGTAGTTCGTTCGCCTACGAGCAGTACTTC

D gene: -
J gene: TRBJ2-7
V gene: TRBV7-2
clone size: -
CDR3 protein: CASSLPRIYEQYF
CDR3 DNA: TGTGCCAGCAGCTTACCGAGGATCTACGAGCAGTACTTC

D gene: -
J gene: TRBJ1-4
V gene: TRBV19
clone size: few
CDR3 protein: CASRRSGLSEKLFF
CDR3 DNA: TGTGCCAGCAGACGAAGCGGCCTCAGCGAAAAACTGTTTTTT

D gene: -
J gene: TRBJ1-5
V gene: TRBV28
clone size: once
CDR3 protein: CASSWDNGRGGPQHF
CDR3 DNA: TGTGCCAGCAGTTGGGACAACGGCCGAGGGGGGCCCCAGCATTTT

D gene: -
J gene: TRBJ2-7
V gene: TRBV6-6
clone size: -
CDR3 protein: CASSSPSTVSYEQYF
CDR3 DNA: TGTGCCAGCAGTTCGCCTTCGACAGTCTCCTACGAGCAGTACTTC

D gene: TRBD2
J gene: TRBJ2-5
V gene: TRBV7-3
clone size: -
CDR3 protein: CASSLTGLDQETQYF
CDR3 DNA: TGTGCCAGCAGCTTAACGGGACTAGATCAAGAGACCCAGTACTTC

D gene: -
J gene: TRBJ2-7
V gene: TRBV7-9
clone size: -
CDR3 protein: CASSLLRAHEQYF
CDR3 DNA: TGTGCCAGCAGCTTATTGAGAGCGCACGAGCAGTACTTC

D gene: -
J gene: TRBJ1-1
V gene: TRBV5-6
clone size: once
CDR3 protein: CASSFSAFGLNTEAFF
CDR3 DNA: TGTGCCAGCAGCTTCTCGGCATTCGGGTTGAACACTGAAGCTTTCTTT

D gene: -
J gene: TRBJ1-2
V gene: TRBV19
clone size: -
CDR3 protein: CASSIDGRGSYGYTF
CDR3 DNA: TGTGCCAGTAGTATAGATGGGCGGGGTAGCTATGGCTACACCTTC

D gene: TRBD2
J gene: TRBJ2-7
V gene: TRBV15
clone size: once
CDR3 protein: CATSRGLAGPYEQYF
CDR3 DNA: TGTGCCACCAGCAGAGGACTAGCGGGACCCTACGAGCAGTACTTC

D gene: -
J gene: TRBJ2-7
V gene: TRBV30
clone size: few
CDR3 protein: CAWSGYSSYEQYF
CDR3 DNA: TGTGCCTGGAGTGGGTACAGCTCCTACGAGCAGTACTTC

D gene: -
J gene: TRBJ2-7
V gene: TRBV6-1
clone size: -
CDR3 protein: CASSEGSYSSHEQYF
CDR3 DNA: TGTGCCAGCAGTGAAGGATCCTACTCGTCCCACGAGCAGTACTTC